Shown below are 8 T cell receptor beta chains from a single sample sequenced in a study of T cell responses to AZD1222 COVID-19 vaccine. Using immunoSEQ multiplex PCR, the repertoire was profiled, and TCRdb retains in-frame clones only, with some absent. The profile shows 120,000 or so clones, about 90% of them singletons. The sequencing here drew on peripheral blood, taken on day 0 of AZD1222 vaccination. The receptors come from an adult in good health.

V gene TRBV5-1 combines with J gene TRBJ1-2; weak D call: TRBD1 (5 bases). The CDR3 loop spans 16 amino acids. The germline V and J ends were trimmed by 0 bases and 5 bases, with 17 bases remaining between them. Germline V CDR1 and CDR2: SGHRS, YFSETQ. The CDR3 nucleotides read TGCGCCAGCAGCTTGGAGGCCAGGGCGACTTCATATGGCTACACCTTC. This sequence encodes CASSLEARATSYGYTF.

The chain combines TRBV14 with TRBJ1-1; unclear D gene. CDR1 SGHDN and CDR2 FVKESK come from the germline V gene. Trimming cost V 1 base and J 1 base, with 7 bases left between them. The CDR3 runs 14 residues. CDR3 in amino acids: CASSQVYGNTEAFF. DNA of the CDR3: TGTGCCAGCAGCCAAGTCTACGGGAACACTGAAGCTTTCTTT.

The chain is built from TRBV2 and TRBJ2-5, with unresolved D. Trimming stripped 8 bases from V and 5 bases from J, with 9 bases between. The CDR3 runs 11 residues. Germline loops: CDR1 SNHLY, CDR2 FYNNEI. CDR3 bases: TGTGCCAGCCAAGCGTGGGAGACCCAGTACTTC. Its protein is CASQAWETQYF.

This clone was observed a few times. The genes are TRBV28 and TRBJ1-2; 8 bases match TRBD1. With V trimmed by 3 bases and J by 3 bases, 12 bases remained unmatched. Germline values: CDR1 MDHEN, CDR2 SYDVKM. This CDR3 has 17 amino acids. CDR3 bases: TGTGCCAGCAGTTTTTCCTCCGGGACAGGACAAGACTATGGCTACACCTTC. Its protein is CASSFSSGTGQDYGYTF.

The chain couples TRBV6-2 or TRBV6-3 to TRBJ1-1, with 10 bases matching TRBD1. The V gene's germline CDR1 is MNHEY and CDR2 SVGEGT. Germline trimming cut 1 base from V and 7 bases from J; bases unmatched to any gene: 3. The CDR3 extends over 14 amino acids. Here the CDR3 DNA reads TGTGCCAGCAGTTACTTGGACAGGGGGGGTGAAGCTTTCTTT. Protein product: CASSYLDRGGEAFF.

V gene TRBV7-9 combines with J gene TRBJ1-2; D not resolved. V lost 1 base, J lost 5 bases, and 8 bases lay in between. The CDR3 is made up of 13 amino acids. In germline, CDR1 is SEHNR, CDR2 FQNEAQ (reference sequence). CDR3 in DNA: TGTGCCAGCAGCTTAGATAGCCGATATGGCTACACCTTC. Protein: CASSLDSRYGYTF.

The V gene is TRBV28, the J gene TRBJ2-5; no clear D gene. Trimming left V 7 bases short and J 5 bases short, with 14 bases between. This CDR3 is 13 amino acids long. Germline loops: CDR1 MDHEN, CDR2 SYDVKM. The CDR3 DNA sequence: TGTGCCAGCAATTGGGCGGCTGTCGAGACCCAGTACTTC. Translation gives CASNWAAVETQYF.

This clone was seen a single time. V is TRBV7-6 and J is TRBJ2-1; possibly TRBD2 for D (6 bases). Germline V gene data show CDR1 as SGHVS and CDR2 as FNYEAQ. Trimming cost V 1 base and J 10 bases, with 14 bases left between them. The CDR3 has 14 amino acids. The CDR3 spells CASSLELALREQFF. The DNA of the CDR3 is TGTGCCAGCAGCTTAGAACTAGCCCTAAGGGAGCAGTTCTTC. Full variable domain (missing parts from reference TRBV7-6 and TRBJ2-1): GAGVSQSPRYKVTKRGQDVALRCDPISGHVSLYWYRQALGQGPEFLTYFNYEAQQDKSGLPNDRFSAERPEGSISTLTIQRTEQRDSAMYRCASSLELALREQFFGPGTRLTVL.